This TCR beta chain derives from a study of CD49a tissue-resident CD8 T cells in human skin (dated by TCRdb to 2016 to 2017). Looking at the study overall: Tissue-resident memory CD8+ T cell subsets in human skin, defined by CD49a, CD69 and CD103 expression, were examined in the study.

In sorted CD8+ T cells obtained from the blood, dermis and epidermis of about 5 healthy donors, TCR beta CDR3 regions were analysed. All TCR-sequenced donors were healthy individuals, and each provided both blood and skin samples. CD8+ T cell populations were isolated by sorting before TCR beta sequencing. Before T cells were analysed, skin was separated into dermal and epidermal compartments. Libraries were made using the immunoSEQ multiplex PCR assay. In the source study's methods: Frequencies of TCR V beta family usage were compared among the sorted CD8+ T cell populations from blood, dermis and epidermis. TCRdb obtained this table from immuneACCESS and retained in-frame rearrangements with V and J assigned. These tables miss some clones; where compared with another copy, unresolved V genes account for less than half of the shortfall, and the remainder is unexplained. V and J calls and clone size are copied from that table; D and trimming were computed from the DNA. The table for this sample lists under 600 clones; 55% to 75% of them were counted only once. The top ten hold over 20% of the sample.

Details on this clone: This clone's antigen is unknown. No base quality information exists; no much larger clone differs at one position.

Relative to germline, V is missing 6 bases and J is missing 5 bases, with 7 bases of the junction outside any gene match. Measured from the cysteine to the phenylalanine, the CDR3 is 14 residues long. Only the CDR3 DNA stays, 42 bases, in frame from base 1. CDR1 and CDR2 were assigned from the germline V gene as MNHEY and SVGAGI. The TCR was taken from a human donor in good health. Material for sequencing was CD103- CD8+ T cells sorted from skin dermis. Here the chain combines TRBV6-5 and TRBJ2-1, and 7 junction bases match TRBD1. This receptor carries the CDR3 CASRRTGRNNEQFF. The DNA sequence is TGTGCCAGCAGAAGGACAGGAAGAAACAATGAGCAGTTCTTC.